The TCR beta chain described here comes from a study of monozygotic twins with inflammatory bowel disease. There were eight separate reactions per sample in which cDNA was made. TCRdb reprocessed the 5' RACE reads, with one entry per CDR3 protein and no DNA. Its table records about 380,000 distinct CDR3 sequences. Germline CDR1 is MNHEY and CDR2 is SVGAGI. The CDR3 covers 16 residues. The chain recombines TRBV6-5 with TRBJ1-5; TCRdb picks TRBD1, but there is no DNA to check that call. The sequence came from a human donor with ulcerative colitis or Crohn's disease, or a healthy co-twin of an affected twin (not recorded which). Sequenced input: blood. The CDR3: CASSSLSGGAGQPQHF.